The clone carrying this TCR beta chain was picked up a small number of times. The second PCR ran about 6 to 11 cycles with a sample-barcoded 5' primer and J-beta primers. MiXCR, run by TCRdb on the 5' RACE reads, gives a single entry per CDR3 protein. The table has 730,000 or so distinct CDR3 sequences, roughly 41% seen once; the top ten hold 30%. The J segment lost 1 base and the V segment lost 2 bases, leaving 4 bases of the junction unmatched. Germline V gene sequence: CDR1 LGHDT, CDR2 YNNKEL (reference sequence). There are 15 residues in the CDR3. This sample was taken from a study of blood T cells in healthy people across ages.

The specimen sequenced was blood. The receptor was isolated from an older man in good health. J is TRBJ2-5 and V is TRBV3-1, with 7 bases matching TRBD1. The CDR3 DNA reads as TGTGCCAGCAGCCAAACAGGGGTCTTCCAAGAGACCCAGTACTTC. Amino acids: CASSQTGVFQETQYF.